This T cell receptor beta chain was observed in a study of PD-1 blockade in mismatch repair-deficient tumors. Study context: Patients had eleven to twelve mismatch repair-deficient cancer types and were previously treated and progressing.

V gave up 6 bases and J gave up 6 bases, with 7 bases separating them. CDR3 size: 11 residues. Germline V gene sequence: CDR1 MNHEY, CDR2 SVGAGI. Produced via immunoSEQ multiplex PCR; TCRdb's table is partial and in-frame only. The sample carries under 85,000 clones, about 78% recorded once. In regard to this clone: Its specificity is not known.

General study points: Tumor-resident clones, often undetectable pretreatment in blood, expanded then contracted after pembrolizumab.

The material sequenced was peripheral blood, taken 2 weeks after starting pembrolizumab. The rearrangement uses TRBV6-5 and TRBJ2-3; the D is unclear. This receptor was identified in an adult with mismatch repair-deficient cancer. The DNA for the CDR3 is TGTGCCAGCAGCAGTTCGGATACGCAGTATTTT. Amino acids: CASSSSDTQYF.